The clone carrying this T cell receptor beta chain was counted a few times. This CDR3 contains 13 residues. Germline CDR1 and CDR2: DFQATT and SNEGSKA (reference sequence). V was clipped by 5 bases and J by 7 bases; unmatched bases: 3. The record originates from a study of identical twins. MiXCR, applied by TCRdb to the 5' RACE reads, yields one record per CDR3 protein. Among 700,000 to 950,000 distinct CDR3 sequences listed, 9% to 15% were seen once. These data were also reused for a study on yellow fever vaccine responses in identical twins.

The chain couples TRBV20-1 to TRBJ1-6; 9 bases match TRBD1. The TCR originated in a woman between 18 and 30 years old in good health. The sequencing input was PBMCs. CDR3 sequence reads: CSAGGTGNSPLHF. The DNA for the CDR3 is TGCAGTGCTGGAGGGACAGGGAATTCACCCCTCCACTTT.